A selection of T cell receptor beta chains follows, all from one sample in a study of blood T cells in healthy people across ages. Each CDR3 protein is one row after TCRdb ran MiXCR on the 5' RACE reads. There are 600,000 to 1,000,000 distinct CDR3 sequences in the sample; 55% to 70% occur only once, and roughly 20% lies in the top ten. Specimen: blood. The receptors were sampled from a man aged 30 to 45 in good health. CDR3s include the opening cysteine and the closing phenylalanine or tryptophan. The D gene is left open where the match is weak. Clone sizes are given selectively: once, few, many, or a class where the clone is expanded.

TRBV12-3/TRBV12-4	11	NA	TRBJ2-3	NA	TGTGCCAGCAGGGTCACAGATACGCAGTATTTT	CASRVTDTQYF
TRBV4-1	15	TRBD1	TRBJ2-1	NA	TGCGCCAGCAGCCCCCGGGACAGGGGGATCGATGAGCAGTTCTTC	CASSPRDRGIDEQFF
TRBV14	16	NA	TRBJ2-1	NA	TGTGCCAGCAGCCAAGTGGGGTGGGCGTCCTACAATGAGCAGTTCTTC	CASSQVGWASYNEQFF
TRBV20-1	16	TRBD2	TRBJ2-1	NA	TGCAGTGCTAGCGGAGCGGGAGGGCCGTTTAACAATGAGCAGTTCTTC	CSASGAGGPFNNEQFF
TRBV20-1	13	TRBD2	TRBJ2-1	few	TGCAGTGCTAGAGCAGGACTAGATAATGAGCAGTTCTTC	CSARAGLDNEQFF
TRBV20-1	15	TRBD2	TRBJ2-1	NA	TGCAGTGCTAGAGACCCCCTAGCGGGGGGCAATGAGCAGTTCTTC	CSARDPLAGGNEQFF
TRBV27	14	NA	TRBJ2-7	NA	TGTGCCAGCAGCCTAACCAGGACAGTTTCCGAGCAGTACTTC	CASSLTRTVSEQYF
TRBV4-2	14	NA	TRBJ2-7	NA	TGTGCCAGCAGCCAAGATCTGTTATTTCGCGAGCAGTACTTC	CASSQDLLFREQYF
TRBV6-1	15	NA	TRBJ2-7	NA	TGTGCCAGCAGATCCGACAGGACTAGCTCCTACGAGCAGTACTTC	CASRSDRTSSYEQYF
TRBV20-1	12	NA	TRBJ2-2	few	TGCAGTGTTAAACAGAACACCGGGGAGCTGTTTTTT	CSVKQNTGELFF
TRBV6-6	14	NA	TRBJ1-1	few	TGTGCCAGCAGCCCCAGGGACACTTACACTGAAGCTTTCTTT	CASSPRDTYTEAFF
TRBV7-9	14	NA	TRBJ1-1	NA	TGTGCCAGCAGCTTTGGCCCCCTCAACACTGAAGCTTTCTTT	CASSFGPLNTEAFF
TRBV20-1	15	TRBD2	TRBJ2-3	once	TGCAGTGCCGCCGGCAAGCGGGGGGTGGTAGATACGCAGTATTTT	CSAAGKRGVVDTQYF
TRBV29-1	14	NA	TRBJ2-1	many	TGCAGCGTTGTGGGCGACCCAAAGTACAATGAGCAGTTCTTC	CSVVGDPKYNEQFF
TRBV10-3	15	TRBD2	TRBJ2-1	few	TGTGCCATCAAGGCTAGGCTAGCGGATAACAATGAGCAGTTCTTC	CAIKARLADNNEQFF
TRBV24-1	12	NA	TRBJ2-3	NA	TGTGCCACCGGACTTAGCACAGATACGCAGTATTTT	CATGLSTDTQYF
TRBV28	15	NA	TRBJ2-5	once	TGTGCCAGCAGTACTGATCGGCAGTACCAAGAGACCCAGTACTTC	CASSTDRQYQETQYF
TRBV2	19	TRBD2	TRBJ2-5	NA	TGTGCCAGCAGTGATGGTCGGTTGCTAGCGGGGGTATCCCAAGAGACCCAGTACTTC	CASSDGRLLAGVSQETQYF
TRBV7-8	17	TRBD2	TRBJ2-1	NA	TGTGCCAGCAGCCCCTCGATGGCGAGCGGGAGCTCCAGTGAGCAGTTCTTC	CASSPSMASGSSSEQFF
TRBV6-5	11	NA	TRBJ2-7	NA	TGTGCCAGCGGATTACACTCCGAGCAGTACTTC	CASGLHSEQYF
TRBV29-1	16	TRBD1	TRBJ2-1	NA	TGCAGCGTTATCCAGGGGGCCGCGGGAACTTCTTGTGAGCAGTTCTTC	CSVIQGAAGTSCEQFF
TRBV15	14	NA	TRBJ2-5	NA	TGTGCCACCAGCAGAGGAAGGGGCCAAGGGACCCAGTACTTC	CATSRGRGQGTQYF
TRBV12-3/TRBV12-4	14	NA	TRBJ2-3	few	TGTGCCAGCCGAAGCAGGGGTTCCACAGATACGCAGTATTTT	CASRSRGSTDTQYF
TRBV5-1	14	NA	TRBJ2-3	NA	TGCGCCAGTTTCGTAGGCGGGGGCACAGATACGCAGTATTTT	CASFVGGGTDTQYF
TRBV6-2/TRBV6-3	17	TRBD2	TRBJ2-4	few	TGTGCCAGCAGGGACTCGGGACTAGCGGGAGGGCGAGACATTCAGTACTTC	CASRDSGLAGGRDIQYF
TRBV6-2/TRBV6-3	16	NA	TRBJ2-1	NA	TGTGCCAGCAGTTACAGGGGGGGGTCTTACTACAATGAGCAGTTCTTC	CASSYRGGSYYNEQFF
TRBV11-1	14	TRBD1	TRBJ2-4	NA	TGTGCCAGCAGCTCCGACAGGGTCGAAAACATTCAGTACTTC	CASSSDRVENIQYF
TRBV28	17	NA	TRBJ2-1	NA	TGTGCCAGCAGTTTATGGCCGGGAGCTACGAAAAAAAATGAGCAGTTCTTC	CASSLWPGATKKNEQFF
TRBV12-3/TRBV12-4	14	NA	TRBJ2-4	NA	TGTGCCAGCAGTGTTGATGGACAGAGAAACATTCAGTACTTC	CASSVDGQRNIQYF
TRBV7-2	15	TRBD1	TRBJ2-3	few	TGTGCCAGCTTGGGACAGGGGGGGTTTACAGATACGCAGTATTTT	CASLGQGGFTDTQYF
TRBV20-1	15	NA	TRBJ2-3	few	TGCAGTGCTCCCCGGGGAGTAGGAGGCACAGATACGCAGTATTTT	CSAPRGVGGTDTQYF
TRBV6-2/TRBV6-3	17	TRBD2	TRBJ2-1	many	TGTGCCAGCAGTTTGTCTAGCGGGGCCGACTCCTACAATGAGCAGTTCTTC	CASSLSSGADSYNEQFF
TRBV6-5	14	TRBD1	TRBJ2-3	NA	TGTGCCAGCAGTTCCACAGGGGGCGGAGATACGCAGTATTTT	CASSSTGGGDTQYF
TRBV28	15	NA	TRBJ2-6	NA	TGTGCCAGCAGGTTCAGGGGTTCTGGGGCCAACGTCCTGACTTTC	CASRFRGSGANVLTF
TRBV29-1	13	TRBD1	TRBJ1-1	NA	TGCAGCCTTTCGGGACAGGGGACCACTGAAGCTTTCTTT	CSLSGQGTTEAFF
TRBV9	18	TRBD2	TRBJ2-3	NA	TGTGCCAGCAGCCGGCAGGCTGGACTAGCGGGAGGGGTGGATACGCAGTATTTT	CASSRQAGLAGGVDTQYF
TRBV20-1	12	NA	TRBJ2-3	few	TGCAGTGCTGCCGGCGCCACAGATACGCAGTATTTT	CSAAGATDTQYF
TRBV25-1	14	TRBD1	TRBJ1-2	NA	TGTGCCAGCCTCCCCAGGGGGGGGAACCGCGGCTACACCTTC	CASLPRGGNRGYTF
TRBV4-3	14	NA	TRBJ2-7	NA	TGCGCCAGCAGCCAAGTGCCGAGCTCCTACGAGCAGTACTTC	CASSQVPSSYEQYF
TRBV4-1	15	TRBD1	TRBJ2-1	few	TGCGCCAGCAGCCGCCCGGGACAGGGGGTCGATGAGCAGTTCTTC	CASSRPGQGVDEQFF
TRBV7-9	14	TRBD1	TRBJ1-5	NA	TGTGCCAGCAGTTCGGGACAGGCTAATCAGCCCCAGCATTTT	CASSSGQANQPQHF
TRBV27	13	NA	TRBJ1-1	few	TGTGCCAGCAGTTTATCAGGGGTCACTGAAGCTTTCTTT	CASSLSGVTEAFF